These T cell receptor beta chains were read from a single sample in a study of identical twins. TCRdb re-derived calls from the 5' RACE reads in MiXCR, one entry per CDR3 protein. Here the sample spans a few hundred thousand distinct CDR3 sequences, over 8.5% being singletons. The same specimen was also included in a second study, on yellow fever vaccine responses in identical twins.

The source material was PBMCs. Receptors originate from a woman aged 18 to 35 in good health. Each CDR3 is given with its conserved first and last residue. The D gene is left open where the match is weak. The listing skips clone size in some rows; elsewhere it reads once, few, many or a size class.

clone size: many; J gene: TRBJ1-2; V gene: TRBV5-1; D gene: -; CDR3 protein: CASSLMSDYGYTF; CDR3 DNA: TGCGCCAGCAGCTTGATGAGCGACTATGGCTACACCTTC
clone size: many; J gene: TRBJ2-5; V gene: TRBV4-1; D gene: TRBD2; CDR3 protein: CASSQGLAGGEQETQYF; CDR3 DNA: TGCGCCAGCAGCCAGGGTCTAGCGGGAGGGGAACAAGAGACCCAGTACTTC
clone size: many; J gene: TRBJ2-5; V gene: TRBV7-7; D gene: TRBD2; CDR3 protein: CASSLGTSGEETQYF; CDR3 DNA: TGTGCTAGCAGCTTAGGGACTAGCGGGGAAGAGACCCAGTACTTC
clone size: -; J gene: TRBJ2-7; V gene: TRBV18; D gene: -; CDR3 protein: CASSTYSDTYEQYF; CDR3 DNA: TGTGCCAGCTCAACCTACAGCGACACCTACGAGCAGTACTTC
clone size: -; J gene: TRBJ2-3; V gene: TRBV12-3/TRBV12-4; D gene: TRBD2; CDR3 protein: CASRPPGGGGLDTQYF; CDR3 DNA: TGTGCCAGCAGGCCCCCGGGGGGCGGGGGGCTAGATACGCAGTATTTT
clone size: many; J gene: TRBJ2-7; V gene: TRBV27; D gene: -; CDR3 protein: CASSFRLRPYEQYF; CDR3 DNA: TGTGCCAGCAGTTTTCGACTCCGGCCCTACGAGCAGTACTTC
clone size: few; J gene: TRBJ2-5; V gene: TRBV7-2; D gene: TRBD1; CDR3 protein: CASSFPARDRGQETQYF; CDR3 DNA: TGTGCCAGCAGCTTCCCAGCCCGGGACAGGGGTCAAGAGACCCAGTACTTC
clone size: many; J gene: TRBJ2-3; V gene: TRBV4-2; D gene: TRBD2; CDR3 protein: CASSQDPKASGSSGDTQYF; CDR3 DNA: TGTGCCAGCAGCCAAGATCCAAAGGCTAGCGGGAGTTCCGGAGATACGCAGTATTTT
clone size: many; J gene: TRBJ2-3; V gene: TRBV7-8; D gene: TRBD2; CDR3 protein: CASSLLAGGPSDTQYF; CDR3 DNA: TGTGCCAGCAGCTTATTAGCGGGGGGGCCCTCAGATACGCAGTATTTT
clone size: -; J gene: TRBJ2-3; V gene: TRBV7-9; D gene: -; CDR3 protein: CASSLGERQDRPDTQYF; CDR3 DNA: TGTGCCAGCAGCTTAGGGGAACGACAGGATCGTCCAGATACGCAGTATTTT
clone size: many; J gene: TRBJ2-5; V gene: TRBV10-3; D gene: -; CDR3 protein: CAISEFSRQNTGETQYF; CDR3 DNA: TGTGCCATCAGTGAGTTTTCCCGGCAGAACACAGGGGAGACCCAGTACTTC
clone size: -; J gene: TRBJ1-6; V gene: TRBV11-2; D gene: -; CDR3 protein: CASSLRPEGRSYNSPLHF; CDR3 DNA: TGTGCCAGCAGCTTACGTCCCGAGGGGCGCTCCTATAATTCACCCCTCCACTTT
clone size: -; J gene: TRBJ1-6; V gene: TRBV3-1; D gene: -; CDR3 protein: CASSRGTGGSSPLHF; CDR3 DNA: TGTGCCAGCAGCCGAGGGACCGGAGGGAGTTCACCCCTCCACTTT
clone size: many; J gene: TRBJ1-3; V gene: TRBV7-9; D gene: TRBD1; CDR3 protein: CASSLARTGGNTIYF; CDR3 DNA: TGTGCCAGCAGCTTAGCACGGACAGGAGGAAACACCATATATTTT
clone size: -; J gene: TRBJ1-1; V gene: TRBV20-1; D gene: TRBD1; CDR3 protein: CSASLGQAAFF; CDR3 DNA: TGCAGTGCTAGTCTCGGACAGGCAGCTTTCTTT
clone size: -; J gene: TRBJ1-1; V gene: TRBV7-8; D gene: -; CDR3 protein: CASSRDRMEAFF; CDR3 DNA: TGTGCCAGCAGCCGAGACCGAATGGAGGCTTTCTTT
clone size: many; J gene: TRBJ2-7; V gene: TRBV12-3/TRBV12-4; D gene: -; CDR3 protein: CASSADRASYEQYF; CDR3 DNA: TGTGCCAGCAGTGCTGACAGAGCCAGTTACGAGCAGTACTTC
clone size: few; J gene: TRBJ2-5; V gene: TRBV6-1; D gene: TRBD1; CDR3 protein: CASTNRGSPETQYF; CDR3 DNA: TGTGCCAGCACCAACAGGGGGTCGCCGGAGACCCAGTACTTC
clone size: many; J gene: TRBJ2-7; V gene: TRBV3-1; D gene: TRBD1; CDR3 protein: CASSLDRGHEQYF; CDR3 DNA: TGTGCCAGCAGCCTCGACAGGGGACACGAGCAGTACTTC
clone size: few; J gene: TRBJ2-1; V gene: TRBV12-3/TRBV12-4; D gene: TRBD2; CDR3 protein: CASSWRGGVHF; CDR3 DNA: TGTGCCAGCAGTTGGCGGGGGGGCGTACATTTC
clone size: few; J gene: TRBJ2-5; V gene: TRBV6-1; D gene: -; CDR3 protein: CASSEKVSQFAETQYF; CDR3 DNA: TGTGCCAGCAGTGAAAAGGTCTCGCAGTTTGCAGAGACCCAGTACTTC
clone size: many; J gene: TRBJ2-7; V gene: TRBV27; D gene: -; CDR3 protein: CASRQGSSYEQYF; CDR3 DNA: TGTGCCAGCAGGCAGGGGAGCTCCTACGAGCAGTACTTC
clone size: few; J gene: TRBJ2-1; V gene: TRBV7-9; D gene: TRBD1; CDR3 protein: CASSLWDSTYNEQFF; CDR3 DNA: TGTGCCAGCAGCTTATGGGACAGTACCTACAATGAGCAGTTCTTC
clone size: -; J gene: TRBJ1-4; V gene: TRBV5-1; D gene: TRBD1; CDR3 protein: CASSIDRGDEKLFF; CDR3 DNA: TGCGCCAGCAGCATCGACAGGGGGGATGAAAAACTGTTTTTT
clone size: many; J gene: TRBJ1-5; V gene: TRBV6-1; D gene: -; CDR3 protein: CASSLQGSSQPQHF; CDR3 DNA: TGTGCCAGCAGCCTACAGGGTTCTAGTCAGCCCCAGCATTTT